This T cell receptor (beta chain) is from a study of blood T cells in healthy people across ages (dated by TCRdb to the mid-2010s). Describing the broader study: In model experiments, template switching captured roughly one uniquely barcoded TCR beta cDNA molecule for every two T cells. To avoid experimental bias, donors of different ages were spread randomly across the sequencing lanes. Two additional independent replicas of 1 million unique cDNA reads from the same blood draw were analyzed for two donors (one aged 18 to 30 and one aged 80 or older). The donors were divided into four age groups: young (average about 15 years), middle-aged (around 37), aged (approximately 62) and long-lived (nearly 85). Age-related changes in TCR beta repertoire diversity were measured in the study by deep sequencing normalized with unique cDNA molecular identifiers. Overall study results and their limits: The percentage of naive T cells measured by flow cytometry correlated strongly with observed TCR beta diversity. Observed TCR beta diversity per million T cells fell roughly linearly with age, and a significant reduction was already apparent by age roughly 40. Compared with the aged group, the long-lived group had more naive CD4+ T cells, fewer expanded clones and increased TCR diversity, a pattern suggesting age selection. Estimates of total diversity based on one million sequenced T cells were considered lower bounds and underestimates. Since profiling was done on bulk unsorted PBMCs, naive and antigen-experienced compartments could not be conclusively compared. Donor CMV infection status was unknown, potentially confounding age-related changes in expanded clonotypes.

The CDR3 spans 21 residues, from the cysteine through the phenylalanine. Kept here is only the CDR3 DNA, which spans 63 bases and is read in frame from base 1. Trimmed from V: 0 bases; trimmed from J: 0 bases; junction bases lacking a gene match: 11. Taken from the germline V gene, the CDR1 and CDR2 loops are SGHDN and FVKESK. Systemically healthy Caucasian individuals from Russia, 39 in total and aged roughly 6 to 100 years, were included as donors. About 10 milliliters of peripheral blood were collected from each donor into EDTA-treated Vacutainer tubes. PBMCs were isolated by Ficoll-Paque density-gradient centrifugation, with at least 6 million obtained per sample. Total RNA was extracted from PBMCs with Trizol reagent, with at least 5.5 micrograms obtained per sample. Naive CD45RAhigh/CD27high T cell percentages were measured by flow cytometry on a PBMC aliquot from every donor. To prepare the library, 5' RACE was applied. TCRdb records Illumina HiSeq 2500 as the sequencer. A second 7 to 11 cycle PCR used a sample-barcoded 5' primer and a J-beta primer mix. A template-switch 5' adaptor carrying 12 random nucleotides introduced a unique molecular identifier onto each TCR beta cDNA molecule. At least 2.5 million CDR3-containing paired-end reads were obtained from each sample. All of the RNA was converted into first-strand cDNA using the Mint cDNA synthesis kit, with a TRBC-specific oligonucleotide serving as the primer. After uracil-DNA glycosylase treatment, a first 18-cycle PCR used universal primers M1SS and BC2_uni_R on all cDNA. In the original analysis: For normalization, 1 million high-quality reads were randomly selected from each sample, with every read carrying a distinct molecular identifier. Instead of being binned into consensus sequences, reads that shared molecular identifiers were thrown out. MiTCR, set to a Q25 quality threshold and the strictest error-elimination algorithm, was used for CDR3 identification, clonotype clustering and error correction. A nonparametric unseen species model with Euler transformation was used to estimate lower-bound total TCR beta diversity. TCRdb cleaned the public reads at Q25 with fastp, built clones with MiXCR and kept in-frame beta chains. Rows are combined by CDR3 protein, so each entry shows the most common genes and DNA. TCRdb, not the original authors, processed these V and J calls. The sample table shows about 900,000 distinct CDR3 sequences, and approximately 65% are seen once. Around 30% of the sample rests with the top ten.

Of note for this clonotype: It has no known antigen specificity. Base qualities are not at hand, and no much larger clone is one base apart.

The sequenced sample consisted of blood. This sequence originates from a man aged 25-40 years in good health. The chain is assembled from TRBV14 and TRBJ2-6, and 10 bases in between align with TRBD2. The nucleotide sequence is TGTGCCAGCAGCCAAGATTGGGCTAGCGGGGGCCCAAGCTCTGGGGCCAACGTCCTGACTTTC. It is translated as CASSQDWASGGPSSGANVLTF.